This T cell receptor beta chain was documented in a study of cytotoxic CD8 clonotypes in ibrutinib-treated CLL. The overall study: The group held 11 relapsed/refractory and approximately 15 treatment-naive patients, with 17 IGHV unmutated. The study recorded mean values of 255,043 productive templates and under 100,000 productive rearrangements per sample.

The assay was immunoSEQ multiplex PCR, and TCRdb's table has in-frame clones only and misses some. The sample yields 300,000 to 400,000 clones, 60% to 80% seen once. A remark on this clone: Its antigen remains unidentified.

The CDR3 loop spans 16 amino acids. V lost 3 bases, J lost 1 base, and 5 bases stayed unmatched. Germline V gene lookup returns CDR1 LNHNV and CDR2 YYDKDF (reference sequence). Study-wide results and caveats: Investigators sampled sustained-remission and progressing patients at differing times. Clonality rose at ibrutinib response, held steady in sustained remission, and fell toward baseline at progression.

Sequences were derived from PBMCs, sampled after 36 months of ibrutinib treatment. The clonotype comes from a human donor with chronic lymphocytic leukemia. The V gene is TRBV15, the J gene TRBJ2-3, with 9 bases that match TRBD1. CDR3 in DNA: TGTGCCACCAGCAGTGACAGGGGGGTAGGCACAGATACGCAGTATTTT. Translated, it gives CATSSDRGVGTDTQYF.